This is a list of T cell receptor beta chains from one sample in a study of graft-versus-host responses after intestinal transplantation. Produced via immunoSEQ multiplex PCR; TCRdb's table is partial and in-frame only. The repertoire has 15,000 or so clones, 25% to 35% of them found once; the top ten carry approximately 4.1%. This specimen consisted of alloreactive CD4+ T cells from a mixed lymphocyte reaction culture, obtained before intestinal transplant. These receptors were taken from a human patient who received an intestinal transplant. Each CDR3 is given with its conserved first and last residue. The D gene is left open where the match is weak. For some rows the clone size is stated as once, few or many, or as a class when expanded; others skip it.

NA,TRBJ1-4,TRBV28,NA,TGTGCCAGCAGTTTAGTACGTGGCGGGCCTCGCGGGAATGAAAAACTGTTTTTT,CASSLVRGGPRGNEKLFF
NA,TRBJ1-1,TRBV5-1,NA,TGCGCCAGCAGCTCCCTGGGACACACTGAAGCTTTCTTT,CASSSLGHTEAFF
NA,TRBJ2-7,TRBV29-1,NA,TGCAGCGTGCTGGGAAGTCTAGCCTACGAGCAGTACTTC,CSVLGSLAYEQYF
NA,TRBJ2-7,TRBV6-6,NA,TGTGCCAGCAGCCGCGGGCGCGAGCAGTACTTC,CASSRGREQYF
once,TRBJ2-7,TRBV28,TRBD2,TGTGCCAGCAGCCCCTGGACTAGCAGACCCTACGAGCAGTACTTC,CASSPWTSRPYEQYF
NA,TRBJ1-6,TRBV28,NA,TGTGCCAGCAGTTTATATCCTCGGGAGGGGAGCAATAATTCACCCCTCCACTTT,CASSLYPREGSNNSPLHF
few,TRBJ1-1,TRBV7-8,TRBD1,TGTGCCAGCAGCTCCCCTCGGACAGGGAAACGTGAAGCTTTCTTT,CASSSPRTGKREAFF
few,TRBJ2-1,TRBV7-3,NA,TGTGCCAGCAGCTTAGGGTGGGGGCAGAGCTCCTACAATGAGCAGTTCTTC,CASSLGWGQSSYNEQFF
NA,TRBJ1-4,TRBV28,NA,TGTGCCAGCAGTGGGCGGGACACGAATGAAAAACTGTTTTTT,CASSGRDTNEKLFF
NA,TRBJ1-2,TRBV29-1,TRBD1,TGCAGCGCGCCCGGACAGGGACGGGGCTATGGCTACACCTTC,CSAPGQGRGYGYTF
NA,TRBJ2-3,TRBV5-1,NA,TGCGCCAGCAGCTTGCAGGGGACCACAGATACGCAGTATTTT,CASSLQGTTDTQYF
few,TRBJ2-7,TRBV6-5,TRBD2,TGTGCCAGCAGTTACTCTGGGACTAGCGGCTACGAGCAGTACTTC,CASSYSGTSGYEQYF
medium-sized,TRBJ1-5,TRBV10-3,TRBD1,TGTGCCATCAACCGGGACAGGGAGGGGGTCTGGCCCCAGCATTTT,CAINRDREGVWPQHF
NA,TRBJ2-2,TRBV6-6,NA,TGTGCCACCACCCGCGGGAAGGGGGAGCTGTTTTTT,CATTRGKGELFF
NA,TRBJ2-6,TRBV28,NA,TGTGCCAGCAGTATAGGGGGGCACGGGGCCAACGTCCTGACTTTC,CASSIGGHGANVLTF
few,TRBJ1-4,TRBV28,NA,TGTGCCAGCAGTACGGACTACCGTGAAAAACTGTTTTTT,CASSTDYREKLFF
few,TRBJ1-5,TRBV4-1,NA,TGCGCCAGCAGCCCCGATGGTGGGGATAGGACACTGGGGCGCAATCAGCCCCAGCATTTT,CASSPDGGDRTLGRNQPQHF
medium-sized,TRBJ1-3,TRBV9,NA,TGTGCCAGCAGCGTAGATCCGGGTTTAGGCTCTGGAAACACCATATATTTT,CASSVDPGLGSGNTIYF
few,TRBJ2-3,TRBV5-4,NA,TGTGCCAGCAGCTTCACAGATACGCAGTATTTT,CASSFTDTQYF
few,TRBJ2-7,TRBV5-4,TRBD1,TGTGCCAGCAGCTTGGCCCTCCGGGACAGGGGCCACGAGCAGTACTTC,CASSLALRDRGHEQYF
NA,TRBJ1-6,TRBV9,NA,TGTGCCAGCAGCGTAATTCCCTATAATTCACCCCTCCACTTT,CASSVIPYNSPLHF
NA,TRBJ2-7,TRBV28,TRBD2,TGTGCCAGCAGTTCCCTCGTAGGACTAGCGGGAGGTTTCTACGAGCAGTACTTC,CASSSLVGLAGGFYEQYF
NA,TRBJ2-3,TRBV6-5,NA,TGTGCCAGCAGTTATTTTTTGGGGGGGCGAACAGATACGCAGTATTTT,CASSYFLGGRTDTQYF
few,TRBJ2-3,TRBV2,NA,TGTGCCCGGGGGCCGGGGGCAGATACGCAGTATTTT,CARGPGADTQYF
medium-sized,TRBJ1-2,TRBV7-2,NA,TGTGCCAGCAGCCCCCGGGGCAGGGAAGTCGGCTATGGCTACACCTTC,CASSPRGREVGYGYTF
few,TRBJ2-4,TRBV28,TRBD1,TGTGCCAGCATCTCGCCTAAGGGACAGGGGGCCGTAAACATTCAGTACTTC,CASISPKGQGAVNIQYF
NA,TRBJ1-5,TRBV5-1,TRBD1,TGCGCCAGCAGCGTCGGACAGGGCAATCAGCCCCAGCATTTT,CASSVGQGNQPQHF
NA,TRBJ1-2,TRBV27,TRBD1,TGTGCCAGCAGTCTAGACAGGGGGCAGGGTGGCTACACCTTC,CASSLDRGQGGYTF
few,TRBJ1-4,TRBV5-1,NA,TGCGCCAGCAGCTTGATGGGGGCCCCTAATGAAAAACTGTTTTTT,CASSLMGAPNEKLFF
few,TRBJ2-1,TRBV6-1,NA,TGTGCCAGCAGTTGGGACTCCTACAATGAGCAGTTCTTC,CASSWDSYNEQFF
few,TRBJ1-2,TRBV19,TRBD1,TGTGCCAGTAGTCCAGCGGGGGGACAGAGGGGCGGCTACACCTTC,CASSPAGGQRGGYTF
few,TRBJ2-3,TRBV5-8,NA,TGTGCCAGCAGCTTGCACCGGGACCGAGGGTCGGATACGCAGTATTTT,CASSLHRDRGSDTQYF
NA,TRBJ1-2,TRBV5-4,TRBD1,TGTGCCAGCAGCCAAGGGACCATAGGGGGCACAAGCTATGGCTACACCTTC,CASSQGTIGGTSYGYTF
NA,TRBJ2-5,TRBV6-5,TRBD2,TGTGCCAGCAACCCAACTAGCGTCCCGCAAGAGACCCAGTACTTC,CASNPTSVPQETQYF
NA,TRBJ1-2,TRBV28,NA,TGTGCCAGCAGTTTAGGGGGGACCTATGGCTACACCTTC,CASSLGGTYGYTF
NA,TRBJ2-3,TRBV4-2,TRBD2,TGTGCCAGCAGCCAAGGACTAGCCGGGGGTACGCAGTATTTT,CASSQGLAGGTQYF
NA,TRBJ2-1,TRBV20-1,NA,TGCAGTGCTCTGACCTACAATGAGCAGTTCTTC,CSALTYNEQFF
few,TRBJ2-5,TRBV5-1,NA,TGCGCCAGCAGCCCTGGCGGCACTAGCAGGGAGACCCAGTACTTC,CASSPGGTSRETQYF
medium-sized,TRBJ2-7,TRBV28,NA,TGTGCCAGCAGTTTTTCGTTTCGGATGCCCTCCTACGAGCAGTACTTC,CASSFSFRMPSYEQYF
few,TRBJ1-1,TRBV11-2,NA,TGTGCCAGCCAGGGTTGGACGGGGATGGCTGAAGCTTTCTTT,CASQGWTGMAEAFF
NA,TRBJ2-5,TRBV11-2,NA,TGTGCCAGCAGCTTAGGGGATGGGCAAGAGACCCAGTACTTC,CASSLGDGQETQYF
NA,TRBJ2-7,TRBV4-2,TRBD1,TGTGCCAGCAGCCAACGGCTAACCGGAATGCTGGGACAGGGTACCTACGAGCAGTACTTC,CASSQRLTGMLGQGTYEQYF
NA,TRBJ2-2,TRBV2,NA,TGTGCCAGCAAGAGACAGGCAACAGGCACCGGGGAGCTGTTTTTT,CASKRQATGTGELFF
NA,TRBJ1-2,TRBV14,NA,TGTGCCAGCAGCCAAGATATCGGCTTTGGCTACACCTTC,CASSQDIGFGYTF
few,TRBJ2-7,TRBV7-2,TRBD2,TGTGCCAGCAGCCCGGAGAGCGGGAGGGCCTACGAGCAGTACTTC,CASSPESGRAYEQYF
NA,TRBJ2-7,TRBV5-4,NA,TGTGCCAGCAGCCGTAGAACCGGGACGAACTTCTACGAGCAGTACTTC,CASSRRTGTNFYEQYF
NA,TRBJ1-4,TRBV6-9,NA,TGTGCCAGCAGTTACAGGAATAATGAAAAACTGTTTTTT,CASSYRNNEKLFF
few,TRBJ2-5,TRBV5-3,NA,TGTGCCAGCAGCTTTCCCACCCAAGAGACCCAGTACTTC,CASSFPTQETQYF
NA,TRBJ1-2,TRBV27,NA,TGTGCCAGCAGTTTATGGGGCGGGGGCGCCCCCCGGGGCTACACCTTC,CASSLWGGGAPRGYTF
few,TRBJ2-7,TRBV6-1,NA,TGTGCCAGCAGTTCGCAGGGCACCTACGAGCAGTACTTC,CASSSQGTYEQYF
NA,TRBJ1-2,TRBV6-5,NA,TGTGCCAGCAGTTACGGGCCGACCCCCATGGATAGCTACACCTTC,CASSYGPTPMDSYTF
few,TRBJ2-1,TRBV11-3,TRBD2,TGTGCCAGCAGCTTCGGGACTATCAATGAGCAGTTCTTC,CASSFGTINEQFF
few,TRBJ2-2,TRBV5-4,TRBD1,TGTGCCAGCAGTGGGACAGGGGGCATCACCGGGGAGCTGTTTTTT,CASSGTGGITGELFF
few,TRBJ2-4,TRBV5-8,NA,TGTGCCAGCAGCCTACAGGGTAGGGAAAACATTCAGTACTTC,CASSLQGRENIQYF
few,TRBJ2-2,TRBV2,NA,TGTGCCAGCAGGGGGGCAGGGGGGCCCGGGGAGCTGTTTTTT,CASRGAGGPGELFF
NA,TRBJ2-7,TRBV5-1,NA,TGCGCCAGCAGCTTGGCCGGTGGACTTGAAGGCTACGAGCAGTACTTC,CASSLAGGLEGYEQYF
few,TRBJ1-2,TRBV28,NA,TGTGCCAGCAGTGCTACAGGGCATGGTGGCTACACCTTC,CASSATGHGGYTF
NA,TRBJ1-3,TRBV7-6,NA,TGTGCCAGCAGCTTAGCGGGGGAAGGAAACACCATATATTTT,CASSLAGEGNTIYF
NA,TRBJ2-1,TRBV19,TRBD2,TGTGCCAGTAGTATAGAGGTTAGCGGGGGCTCCTACAATGAGCAGTTCTTC,CASSIEVSGGSYNEQFF